This T cell receptor (beta chain) was sequenced for a study of metastatic and nonmetastatic thyroid tumors. Study-level information: Patients with malignant and benign thyroid disease provided blood and tumor or nodule tissue, whose repertoires were compared.

Per the germline V gene, CDR1 is MGHDK and CDR2 is SYGVNS. This CDR3 spans 18 amino acids. V lost 5 bases, J lost 4 bases, and 16 bases stayed unmatched. Authors' data handling: The study's classifier, a distant-metastasis tool for papillary thyroid cancer, was built using CDR3 differences across clinicopathological groups. TCRdb re-called the PCR reads through MiXCR. None of the V and J calls come from the authors' own analysis; TCRdb made them. This sample has some 31,000 clones; approximately 15% occur once, and the top ten carry roughly 7.1%. Study-wide points: Malignant thyroid tumors reportedly exceeded benign nodules significantly in TCR beta diversity, with the difference appearing in blood and tumor.

This clone came up many times. The antigen is unknown. Every patient underwent thyroid surgery untreated. The rearrangement joins TRBV25-1 to TRBJ2-3; 9 nucleotides agree with TRBD2. The TCR was taken from a female donor with papillary thyroid cancer or a benign thyroid nodule (not recorded which). Some clones in this sample may be carry-over from other donors' samples. The sequencing sample was made of blood. The CDR3 sequence is CASSRLAGTLFSADTQYF. The DNA of the CDR3 is TGTGCCAGCAGTCGGCTAGCGGGAACACTTTTCAGTGCAGATACGCAGTATTTT.